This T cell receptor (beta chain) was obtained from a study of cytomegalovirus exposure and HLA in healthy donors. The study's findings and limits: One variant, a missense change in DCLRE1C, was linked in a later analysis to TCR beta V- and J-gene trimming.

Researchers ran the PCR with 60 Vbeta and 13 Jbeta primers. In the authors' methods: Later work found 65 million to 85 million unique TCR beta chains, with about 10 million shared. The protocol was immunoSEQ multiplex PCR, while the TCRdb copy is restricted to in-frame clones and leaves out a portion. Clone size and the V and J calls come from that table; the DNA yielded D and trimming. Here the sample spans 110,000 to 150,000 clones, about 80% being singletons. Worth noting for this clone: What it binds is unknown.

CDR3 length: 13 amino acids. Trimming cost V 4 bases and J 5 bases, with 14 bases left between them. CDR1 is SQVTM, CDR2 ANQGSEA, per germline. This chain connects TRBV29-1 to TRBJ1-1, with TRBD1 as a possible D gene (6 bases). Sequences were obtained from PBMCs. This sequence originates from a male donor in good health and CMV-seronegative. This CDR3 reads CSVATGSRTEAFF. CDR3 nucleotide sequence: TGCAGCGTTGCTACAGGGTCGCGAACTGAAGCTTTCTTT. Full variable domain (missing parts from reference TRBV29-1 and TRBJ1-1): SAVISQKPSRDICQRGTSLTIQCQVDSQVTMMFWYRQQPGQSLTLIATANQGSEATYESGFVIDKFPISRPNLTFSTLTVSNMSPEDSSIYLCSVATGSRTEAFFGQGTRLTVV.